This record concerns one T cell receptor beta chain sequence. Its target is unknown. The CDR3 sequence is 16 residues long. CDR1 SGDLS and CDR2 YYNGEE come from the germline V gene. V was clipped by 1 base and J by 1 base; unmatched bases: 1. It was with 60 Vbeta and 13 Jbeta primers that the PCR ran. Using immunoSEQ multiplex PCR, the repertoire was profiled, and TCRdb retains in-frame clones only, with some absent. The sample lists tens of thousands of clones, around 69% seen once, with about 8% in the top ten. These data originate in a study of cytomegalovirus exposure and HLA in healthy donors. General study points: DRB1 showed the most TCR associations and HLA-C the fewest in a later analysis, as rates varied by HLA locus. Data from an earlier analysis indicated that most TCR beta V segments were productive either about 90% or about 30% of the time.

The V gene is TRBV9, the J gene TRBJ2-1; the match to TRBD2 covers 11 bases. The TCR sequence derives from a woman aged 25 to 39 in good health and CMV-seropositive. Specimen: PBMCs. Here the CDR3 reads CASSVTSGSSYNEQFF. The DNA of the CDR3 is TGTGCCAGCAGCGTAACTAGCGGGAGTTCCTACAATGAGCAGTTCTTC.